The 25 T cell receptor beta chains listed next were all sequenced from one sample in a study of glioma-infiltrating T cells. Amplification of TCR alpha and beta CDR3 regions from RNA used iRepertoire nested multiplex PCR. MiXCR, applied by TCRdb to the multiplex PCR reads, yields one record per CDR3 protein. The repertoire holds around 100,000 distinct CDR3 sequences, with about 30% as singletons. Sequencing was done on a sample of glioma tissue, nonneoplastic brain tissue, or PBMCs (not recorded which). The receptors here all came from a human donor with low-grade glioma or glioblastoma, undergoing nonglioma brain surgery, or in good health (not recorded which).

As to this clonotype: A much more abundant neighbour one base away suggests this may be a read error. J is TRBJ2-7 and V is TRBV2, with D perhaps assigned TRBD1 or TRBD2 (6 bases each). The CDR3 runs 12 residues. Per germline, CDR1 SNHLY and CDR2 FYNNEI. This chain's CDR3 is CASSETRGHGDF. The CDR3 DNA sequence: TGTGCCAGCAGTGAGACTCGGGGGCACGGAGACTTC.

V and J are TRBV4-1 and TRBJ2-1; possibly TRBD1 for D (6 bases). V was clipped by 0 bases and J by 4 bases, with 10 bases between them. CDR3 length equals 15 residues. The germline CDR1 and CDR2 sequences are MGHRA and YSYEKL. The CDR3 region is CASSQEGAAYNEQFF. For the CDR3, the DNA is TGCGCCAGCAGCCAAGAGGGGGCTGCATACAATGAGCAGTTCTTC.

This clonotype was seen a handful of times. The V and J genes are TRBV7-3 and TRBJ2-1, with TRBD2 identical over 7 bases. Per germline, CDR1 SGHTA and CDR2 FQGTGA. CDR3 length equals 15 residues. Trimming took 3 bases from V and 3 from J; bases not matched to a gene: 5. CDR3 residues: CASSLGLADYNEQFF. Written as DNA, the CDR3 is TGTGCCAGCAGCTTGGGGCTAGCGGACTACAATGAGCAGTTCTTC.

This chain connects TRBV5-1 to TRBJ1-1; 7 bases line up with TRBD1. The CDR3 totals 15 residues. Germline lookup yields CDR1 SGHRS and CDR2 YFSETQ. Trimming took 4 bases from V and 3 from J; bases not matched to a gene: 9. CDR3: CASSPTGQIHTEAFF. The CDR3 DNA reads as TGCGCCAGCAGCCCCACGGGACAGATACACACTGAAGCTTTCTTT.

The genes are TRBV5-1 and TRBJ2-1; possible D gene TRBD2, 5 bases. Germline lookup yields CDR1 SGHRS and CDR2 YFSETQ. Trimming removed 7 bases from V and 2 bases from J, with 16 bases in between. The CDR3 length is 15 residues. This CDR3 is CASGIGVRTYNEQFF. The CDR3 DNA reads as TGCGCCAGCGGGATCGGGGTGAGGACCTACAATGAGCAGTTCTTC.

This clonotype has ten or more counts. For the CDR3, the DNA is TGTGCCAGCAATCAAGCGGGGGCGAGCGCAGATACGCAGTATTTT. Translating it yields CASNQAGASADTQYF. The genes are TRBV6-1 and TRBJ2-3; TRBD2 agrees at 8 bases. Trimming cost V 7 bases and J 4 bases; bases outside gene matches: 10. The CDR3 totals 15 residues. Germline loops: CDR1 MNHNS, CDR2 SASEGT.

Note on this clonotype: A read error is possible here, since a much larger clone lies one base away. The V gene is TRBV29-1, the J gene TRBJ2-1; possible D gene TRBD2, 5 bases. Looked up from germline, CDR1 is SQVTM and CDR2 is ANQGSEA. The CDR3 consists of 13 residues. CDR3 amino acids: CSVTGSLYNELFF. The DNA for the CDR3 is TGCAGCGTTACGGGATCCCTCTACAATGAGCTGTTCTTC.

This clonotype was observed at least ten times. The gene calls are TRBV7-2 and TRBJ2-3; 9 positions match TRBD2. The germline CDR1 and CDR2 sequences are SGHTA and FQGNSA. The CDR3 runs 18 residues. With 4 bases clipped from V and 0 bases from J, the junction kept 11 bases outside the gene matches. CDR3 protein: CASSSRPSSGISTDTQYF. CDR3 in DNA: TGTGCCAGCAGCTCCAGACCCTCTAGCGGGATTAGCACAGATACGCAGTATTTT.

This clonotype was detected ten times or more. The chain recombines TRBV20-1 with TRBJ1-5; unclear D gene. The V gene's germline CDR1 is DFQATT and CDR2 SNEGSKA (reference sequence). Trimming cost V 4 bases and J 2 bases, with 12 bases left between them. This CDR3 is built from 14 residues. The CDR3 nucleotides are TGCAGTGCTAAGGACCCCAAGGGCAATCAGCCCCAGCATTTT. Its translation is CSAKDPKGNQPQHF.

V gene TRBV7-2 combines with J gene TRBJ1-3, with D unclear. The germline V and J ends were trimmed by 5 bases and 6 bases, with 17 bases remaining between them. The germline V gene encodes CDR1 SGHTA and CDR2 FQGNSA. CDR3 length equals 15 residues. The CDR3 coding sequence is TGTGCCAGCAGCGAGCGAGGGAACCCCCAAAACACCATATATTTT. It codes for CASSERGNPQNTIYF.

This clonotype appeared a few times. The chain employs TRBV27 and TRBJ1-6; unclear D gene. The CDR3 runs 16 residues. Trimming shortened V by 2 bases and J by 7 bases, and 15 bases separated the two germline ends. Germline V gene data show CDR1 as MNHEY and CDR2 as SMNVEV (reference sequence). The CDR3 region is CASSLEGRGENSPLHF. CDR3 in DNA: TGTGCCAGCAGTTTAGAGGGAAGAGGAGAAAATTCACCCCTCCACTTT.

With respect to this clonotype: This may come from a read error, since a much larger clone is one base off. The CDR3 does not end in the conserved phenylalanine or tryptophan, so this is likely a read error. V gene TRBV20-1 combines with J gene TRBJ1-2, with D uncertain. V gave up 6 bases and J gave up 2 bases, with 16 bases separating them. This CDR3 has 14 amino acids. The germline CDR1 and CDR2 sequences are DFQATT and SNEGSKA (reference sequence). The CDR3, as DNA: TGCAGTGCAGAGGGCGGACGTACCAACTATGGCTACACCCTC. Translating gives CSAEGGRTNYGYTL.

At least ten counts were recorded for this clonotype. The J gene is TRBJ2-3, the V gene TRBV20-1; TRBD2 aligns across 8 bases. The CDR3 loop spans 14 amino acids. Germline lookup yields CDR1 DFQATT and CDR2 SNEGSKA (reference sequence). V lost 3 bases and J lost 1; bases outside the gene matches: 3. The CDR3: CSASGGAGTDTQYF. The CDR3 region has the DNA TGCAGTGCTAGCGGGGGGGCTGGCACAGATACGCAGTATTTT.

This clonotype was detected ten times or more. The chain recombines TRBV20-1 with TRBJ2-3, with 11 nucleotides matching TRBD2. CDR1 is DFQATT, CDR2 SNEGSKA, per germline (reference sequence). The CDR3 length is 15 residues. Germline trimming cut 0 bases from V and 9 bases from J; bases unmatched to any gene: 8. CDR3 bases: TGCAGTGCTAGAGATCCGTCTAGCGGGGGGCAAACGCAGTATTTT. Protein product: CSARDPSSGGQTQYF.

Note on this clonotype: It may be a read error: a sequence one base away is much more abundant. The rearrangement uses TRBV6-5 and TRBJ2-5; possible D gene TRBD1, 6 bases. Germline assignment: CDR1 MNHEY and CDR2 SVGAGI. CDR3 length equals 15 residues. The CDR3 spells CASQWASRGQGTQYF. The CDR3 coding sequence is TGTGCCAGCCAGTGGGCAAGCAGGGGACAAGGGACCCAGTACTTC.

This clonotype was recorded at least ten times. The chain has TRBV4-3 and TRBJ2-7; D unresolved. Trimming took 1 base from V and 2 from J, leaving 12 bases between them. CDR3 length: 15 residues. Germline V gene lookup returns CDR1 LGHNA and CDR2 YSLEER. In DNA, the CDR3 is TGCGCCAGCAGCCAAGGGCACGAGATTACCTACGAGCAGTACTTC. It translates to CASSQGHEITYEQYF.

Concerning this clonotype itself: A junction boundary mismatches the germline segment, possibly from a read error. The chain recombines TRBV7-9 with TRBJ2-3; the match to TRBD1 covers 7 bases. The V gene's germline CDR1 is SEHNR and CDR2 FQNEAQ (reference sequence). This CDR3 is built from 12 residues. The CDR3 here is CACSRGGDTQYF. The DNA of the CDR3 is TGTGCCTGCAGCAGAGGGGGCGATACGCAGTATTTT. Combining the CDR3 with reference TRBV7-9 and TRBJ2-3 gives the whole variable domain DTGVSQNPRHKITKRGQNVTFRCDPISEHNRLYWYRQTLGQGPEFLTYFQNEAQLEKSRLLSDRFSAERPKGSFSTLEIQRTEQGDSAMYLCACSRGGDTQYFGPGTRLTVL.

This clonotype has ten or more counts. The V and J genes are TRBV2 and TRBJ1-1; D gene unclear. V was clipped by 10 bases and J by 2 bases, with 14 bases between them. Germline CDR1 reads SNHLY; CDR2 reads FYNNEI. This CDR3 spans 13 amino acids. The CDR3 sequence is CATKRSLNTEAFF. The CDR3 DNA reads as TGTGCCACCAAGCGCAGCTTAAACACTGAAGCTTTCTTT. The variable domain in full, completed from reference TRBV2 and TRBJ1-1, reads EPEVTQTPSHQVTQMGQEVILRCVPISNHLYFYWYRQILGQKVEFLVSFYNNEISEKSEIFDDQFSVERPDGSNFTLKIRSTKLEDSAMYFCATKRSLNTEAFFGQGTRLTVV.

This sequence joins TRBV29-1 and TRBJ2-1; tentatively, D is TRBD1 (6 bases). Looked up from germline, CDR1 is SQVTM and CDR2 is ANQGSEA. V dropped 6 bases and J dropped 8 bases, with 17 bases sitting between them. This CDR3 comprises 13 residues. The CDR3 bases are TGCAGCGTCCTAAACATACAGGGCTATGAGCAGTTCTTC. This sequence encodes CSVLNIQGYEQFF.

There are many counts of this clonotype. The chain carries TRBV20-1 and TRBJ1-5, with D perhaps TRBD1 (5 bases). This CDR3 contains 15 residues. Germline V lookup: CDR1 DFQATT, CDR2 SNEGSKA (reference sequence). The germline V and J ends were trimmed by 4 bases and 0 bases, with 13 bases remaining between them. CDR3 residues: CSAKFGTVSNQPQHF. CDR3 bases: TGCAGTGCTAAGTTCGGGACGGTTAGCAATCAGCCCCAGCATTTT.

The chain employs TRBV29-1 and TRBJ1-2, with 7 bases matching TRBD1. Germline assignment: CDR1 SQVTM and CDR2 ANQGSEA. This CDR3 is built from 13 residues. V shed 6 bases and J 6 bases; nucleotides not matched to a gene: 10. CDR3 sequence: CSVQKLTGNGYTF. The CDR3 nucleotides are TGCAGCGTCCAGAAGTTGACAGGGAATGGCTACACCTTC.

The chain couples TRBV9 to TRBJ1-1; no definite D call. The CDR3 consists of 15 residues. Trimming cost V 2 bases and J 2 bases, with 13 bases left between them. From germline, CDR1 is SGDLS and CDR2 YYNGEE. Here the CDR3 DNA reads TGTGCCAGCAGCGTCGTCAGTCTGTTTAACACTGAAGCTTTCTTT. Translated: CASSVVSLFNTEAFF.

The chain couples TRBV20-1 to TRBJ2-7; the D gene is possibly TRBD2 (7 bases). Trimming stripped 0 bases from V and 3 bases from J, with 15 bases between. The CDR3 is made up of 15 amino acids. CDR1 and CDR2 from the germline V gene are DFQATT and SNEGSKA (reference sequence). The CDR3 sequence: CSAREGGGALYEQYF. CDR3 nucleotides: TGCAGTGCTAGAGAAGGGGGGGGGGCCCTCTACGAGCAGTACTTC.

This clonotype came up many times. The chain recombines TRBV6-2 or TRBV6-3 with TRBJ2-7; D remains unclear. The CDR3 is 11 amino acids. V lost 0 bases, J lost 6 bases, and 3 bases lay in between. Germline V gene sequence: CDR1 MNHEY, CDR2 SVGEGT. The CDR3 nucleotides read TGTGCCAGCAGTTACTCGTTCGAGCAGTACTTC. This encodes CASSYSFEQYF.

This chain connects TRBV4-1 to TRBJ2-1; the match to TRBD2 covers 12 bases. Trimming at V came to 0 bases and at J to 4 bases, leaving 4 bases not matched to a gene. This CDR3 contains 17 residues. Germline V CDR1 and CDR2: MGHRA, YSYEKL. The CDR3 is CASSQEPSGGVYNEQFF. The DNA for the CDR3 is TGCGCCAGCAGCCAAGAGCCTAGCGGGGGGGTTTACAATGAGCAGTTCTTC.